These T cell receptor beta chains were read from a single sample in a study of blood T cell repertoires in COVID-19. Data came from immunoSEQ multiplex PCR; TCRdb stores just in-frame clones and leaves some out. In the table there are about 370,000 clones, nearly 90% of which are singletons. The specimen was peripheral blood. The receptor set was obtained from a man between 18 and 29 years old with active or convalescent COVID-19. Both conserved end residues are part of each CDR3. Fields, in order: V gene, D gene, CDR3 length, clone size, J gene, CDR3 DNA, CDR3 protein. D genes are given only for firm matches. The size field is filled for only some rows; it gives once, few, many or a size class.

v_gene: TRBV7-3
d_gene: NA
len: 18
abundance: NA
j_gene: TRBJ2-3
CDR3nt: TGTGCCAGCAGCTCCCCGGCCGGGACACAAACATTCACAGATACGCAGTATTTT
CDR3aa: CASSSPAGTQTFTDTQYF

v_gene: TRBV7-9
d_gene: TRBD1
len: 14
abundance: once
j_gene: TRBJ1-3
CDR3nt: TGTGCCAGCAGCTCATTTGCGACAGGGCGGCATATGGATTTT
CDR3aa: CASSSFATGRHMDF

v_gene: TRBV7-2
d_gene: TRBD1
len: 18
abundance: few
j_gene: TRBJ2-7
CDR3nt: TGTGCCAGCAGCTTAGAGTATATTTCGACAGGGGGAGTCTACGAGCAGTACTTC
CDR3aa: CASSLEYISTGGVYEQYF

v_gene: TRBV11-2
d_gene: NA
len: 13
abundance: NA
j_gene: TRBJ2-7
CDR3nt: TGTGCCAGCAGCTTGGTACAGGGTTACGAGCAGTACTTC
CDR3aa: CASSLVQGYEQYF

v_gene: TRBV5-4
d_gene: TRBD1
len: 16
abundance: NA
j_gene: TRBJ1-2
CDR3nt: TGTGCCAGCAGCTTTGAAGGGACAGGGAGTGAGGATGGCTACACCTTC
CDR3aa: CASSFEGTGSEDGYTF

v_gene: TRBV6-5
d_gene: NA
len: 12
abundance: NA
j_gene: TRBJ2-3
CDR3nt: TGTGCCAGCAGTTATAATTCAGATACGCAGTATTTT
CDR3aa: CASSYNSDTQYF

v_gene: TRBV4-3
d_gene: TRBD2
len: 16
abundance: NA
j_gene: TRBJ2-3
CDR3nt: TGCGCCAGCAGCCGAGGACGGCGGGGGTCAACAGATACGCAGTATTTT
CDR3aa: CASSRGRRGSTDTQYF

v_gene: TRBV7-6
d_gene: TRBD1
len: 20
abundance: few
j_gene: TRBJ2-3
CDR3nt: TGTGCCAGCAGCTTATCAGAGTCTTGGGGACAGGGGTTCGCTTGGAATACGCAGTATTTT
CDR3aa: CASSLSESWGQGFAWNTQYF

v_gene: TRBV28
d_gene: NA
len: 15
abundance: NA
j_gene: TRBJ1-2
CDR3nt: TGTGCCAGCAGGTACAGGGCCCCTCCGGTCTATGGCTACACCTTC
CDR3aa: CASRYRAPPVYGYTF

v_gene: TRBV11-3
d_gene: NA
len: 17
abundance: once
j_gene: TRBJ2-1
CDR3nt: TGTGCCAGCAGCCCCGACTCGAGACGGACATTCTACAATGAGCAGTTCTTC
CDR3aa: CASSPDSRRTFYNEQFF

v_gene: TRBV25-1
d_gene: NA
len: 14
abundance: NA
j_gene: TRBJ2-7
CDR3nt: TGTGCCAGCAGTGAGACAGTCAGCTCCTACGAGCAGTACTTC
CDR3aa: CASSETVSSYEQYF

v_gene: TRBV4-1
d_gene: TRBD2
len: 15
abundance: few
j_gene: TRBJ2-1
CDR3nt: TGCGCCAGCAGCCTGGGCGGGACTACCGGCAATGAGCAGTTCTTC
CDR3aa: CASSLGGTTGNEQFF

v_gene: TRBV11-2
d_gene: NA
len: 11
abundance: NA
j_gene: TRBJ1-1
CDR3nt: TGTGCCAGCAGCTTAGCTACTGAAGCTTTCTTT
CDR3aa: CASSLATEAFF

v_gene: TRBV24-1
d_gene: TRBD2
len: 22
abundance: NA
j_gene: TRBJ2-1
CDR3nt: TGTGCCATCAGACGCAGCCTAGGGACTAGCGGGGGGTCCCCTAGCTCCTACAATGAGCAGTTCTTC
CDR3aa: CAIRRSLGTSGGSPSSYNEQFF

v_gene: TRBV5-5
d_gene: NA
len: 12
abundance: NA
j_gene: TRBJ1-6
CDR3nt: TGTGCCAGCACCCCGTATGGCCCACCCCTCCACTTT
CDR3aa: CASTPYGPPLHF

v_gene: TRBV5-5
d_gene: NA
len: 14
abundance: NA
j_gene: TRBJ2-7
CDR3nt: TGTGCCAGCAGATTCGGCGGAGGGGCCTACGAGCAGTACTTC
CDR3aa: CASRFGGGAYEQYF

v_gene: TRBV19
d_gene: NA
len: 8
abundance: NA
j_gene: TRBJ2-7
CDR3nt: TGTGCCAGTAGGGGGCCAAACTTC
CDR3aa: CASRGPNF

v_gene: TRBV3-1/TRBV3-2
d_gene: NA
len: 15
abundance: once
j_gene: TRBJ1-1
CDR3nt: TGTGCCAGCAGCCGAGATGACAGATCGAACACTGAAGCTTTCTTT
CDR3aa: CASSRDDRSNTEAFF

v_gene: TRBV14
d_gene: TRBD1
len: 17
abundance: NA
j_gene: TRBJ1-1
CDR3nt: TGTGCCAGCAGCCACACCACGCCGGGACAGGCTAACACTGAAGCTTTCTTT
CDR3aa: CASSHTTPGQANTEAFF

v_gene: TRBV2
d_gene: TRBD1
len: 13
abundance: NA
j_gene: TRBJ1-2
CDR3nt: TGTGCCAGCACGGTGCAGGGGGCAGGTGGCTACACCTTC
CDR3aa: CASTVQGAGGYTF

v_gene: TRBV5-1
d_gene: NA
len: 15
abundance: NA
j_gene: TRBJ2-1
CDR3nt: TGCGCCAGCAGCTTGGGAGCGGAGTACCATAATGAGCAGTTCTTC
CDR3aa: CASSLGAEYHNEQFF

v_gene: TRBV18
d_gene: NA
len: 14
abundance: NA
j_gene: TRBJ2-7
CDR3nt: TGTGCCAGCTCACGAGGGGGACCCGCCAACGAGCAGTACTTC
CDR3aa: CASSRGGPANEQYF

v_gene: TRBV5-4
d_gene: NA
len: 19
abundance: few
j_gene: TRBJ1-6
CDR3nt: TGTGCCAGCAGCTTGGGAGGACAGTCAAGATACTCCTATAATTCACCCCTCCACTTT
CDR3aa: CASSLGGQSRYSYNSPLHF

v_gene: TRBV5-6
d_gene: TRBD1
len: 15
abundance: NA
j_gene: TRBJ2-7
CDR3nt: TGTGCCAGCAGCCTACCGGGACAGGGGGCTTACGAGCAGTACTTC
CDR3aa: CASSLPGQGAYEQYF

v_gene: TRBV9
d_gene: TRBD2
len: 14
abundance: NA
j_gene: TRBJ2-2
CDR3nt: TGTGCCAGCAGCGTAAAACGGGAGGCCGGGGAGCTGTTTTTT
CDR3aa: CASSVKREAGELFF